A single sample is the source of the 32 T cell receptor beta chains below, sequenced in a study of cytomegalovirus exposure and HLA in healthy donors. The primer mix had 60 Vbeta and 13 Jbeta primers. The method was immunoSEQ multiplex PCR; TCRdb's version includes in-frame clones alone and lacks a portion of them. The repertoire holds tens of thousands of clones, with approximately 83% as singletons. The specimen was PBMCs. The receptors here all came from a human donor in good health.

The V and J genes are TRBV27 and TRBJ2-5; 8 bases map to TRBD2. TRBJ2-7 explains the end of the DNA better; the J call may be wrong. The CDR3 runs 15 residues. CDR1 is MNHEY and CDR2 is SMNVEV in the germline V gene (reference sequence). In DNA, the CDR3 is TGTGCCAGCAGACTGGGACTAGATATAACCTACGAGCAGTACTTC. This gives the protein CASRLGLDITYEQYF.

The V gene is TRBV19, the J gene TRBJ1-3; no clear D gene. The V and J ends lost 5 bases and 2 bases respectively, with 10 bases between them. This CDR3 contains 14 residues. The V gene's germline CDR1 is LNHDA and CDR2 SQIVND (reference sequence). CDR3 residues: CASSLSSAGNTIYF. The CDR3 nucleotides read TGTGCCAGTAGTCTTAGCTCGGCTGGAAACACCATATATTTT.

J is TRBJ1-1 and V is TRBV18, with a weak D call TRBD1 (6 bases). Trimming took 8 bases from V and 3 from J, leaving 13 bases between them. Germline V gene data show CDR1 as KGHSH and CDR2 as LQKENI. This CDR3 is 13 amino acids long. CDR3 sequence reads: CASQQDSYTEAFF. The CDR3 DNA reads TGTGCCAGCCAACAGGACAGCTACACTGAAGCTTTCTTT. The full variable domain, its missing parts supplied by reference TRBV18 and TRBJ1-1, is NAGVMQNPRHLVRRRGQEARLRCSPMKGHSHVYWYRQLPEEGLKFMVYLQKENIIDESGMPKERFSAEFPKEGPSILRIQQVVRGDSAAYFCASQQDSYTEAFFGQGTRLTVV.

This clone has just a few counts. The genes are TRBV2 and TRBJ2-1; TRBD2 matches 9 bases. There are 15 residues in the CDR3. With 7 bases clipped from V and 5 bases from J, the junction kept 9 bases outside the gene matches. Germline V CDR1 and CDR2: SNHLY, FYNNEI. DNA for the CDR3: TGTGCCAGCAACGGACTAGCGACGTCCCACAATGAGCAGTTCTTC. Translation: CASNGLATSHNEQFF.

The chain is built from TRBV11-3 and TRBJ2-1; D is possibly TRBD1 (6 bases). Germline CDR1 SGHNT, CDR2 YENEEA. This CDR3 is built from 14 residues. V lost 5 bases, J lost 5 bases, and 13 bases lay in between. CDR3 nucleotide sequence: TGTGCCAGCAGCCCTAACAGGGTGAACAATGAGCAGTTCTTC. Translated, it gives CASSPNRVNNEQFF.

The chain recombines TRBV7-3 with TRBJ2-1; no clear D gene. This CDR3 spans 15 amino acids. The germline V gene encodes CDR1 SGHTA and CDR2 FQGTGA. V lost 7 bases, J lost 7 bases, and 20 bases lay in between. CDR3 sequence (DNA): TGTGCCAGCACCCAAGACGGAACCCGAGGTAATGAGCAGTTCTTC. Protein sequence: CASTQDGTRGNEQFF.

J is TRBJ2-7 and V is TRBV27; TRBD2 agrees at 12 bases. CDR1 is MNHEY and CDR2 is SMNVEV in the germline V gene (reference sequence). The V and J ends lost 6 bases and 3 bases, in that order; junction bases with no gene match: 12. CDR3 length: 17 residues. CDR3 in amino acids: CASSRGASGGAGYEQYF. CDR3 in DNA: TGTGCCAGCAGCCGGGGGGCTAGCGGGGGGGCCGGCTACGAGCAGTACTTC.

The rearrangement joins TRBV7-3 to TRBJ2-3, with D hard to call. This CDR3 has 17 amino acids. Germline V gene lookup returns CDR1 SGHTA and CDR2 FQGTGA. Trimming removed 0 bases from V and 3 bases from J, with 16 bases in between. CDR3 in amino acids: CASSLTSGLPGTDTQYF. In DNA form, the CDR3 reads TGTGCCAGCAGCTTAACGAGTGGGCTCCCAGGAACAGATACGCAGTATTTT.

In its sample, this clone was seen a few times. V and J are TRBV9 and TRBJ1-2; D call uncertain. Germline V gene lookup returns CDR1 SGDLS and CDR2 YYNGEE. Trimming took 4 bases from V and 2 from J, leaving 6 bases between them. The CDR3 length is 12 residues. CDR3 sequence (DNA): TGTGCCAGCAGCCACCAGAACTATGGCTACACCTTC. Its protein is CASSHQNYGYTF.

The chain is built from TRBV7-2 and TRBJ1-1; the D is unclear. Germline V gives CDR1 SGHTA, CDR2 FQGNSA. The CDR3 is 13 residues long. V was pared by 3 bases and J by 2 bases, with 7 bases between. The DNA for the CDR3 is TGTGCCAGCAGCTTTGGAGGAAACACTGAAGCTTTCTTT. It encodes CASSFGGNTEAFF.

The J gene is TRBJ2-5, the V gene TRBV7-6, with a weak D call TRBD2 (6 bases). V shed 0 bases and J shed 5 bases, with 13 bases lying between them. Germline lookup yields CDR1 SGHVS and CDR2 FNYEAQ. The CDR3 spans 15 residues. In DNA, the CDR3 is TGTGCCAGCAGCTTAGCGATTGGGGGGTGGGAGACCCAGTACTTC. Residues: CASSLAIGGWETQYF.

V usage is TRBV7-9 and J usage is TRBJ1-2; 8 bases fit TRBD1. The V and J ends lost 3 bases and 6 bases, in that order; junction bases with no gene match: 6. Germline CDR1 reads SEHNR; CDR2 reads FQNEAQ (reference sequence). CDR3 length: 14 amino acids. The CDR3 DNA sequence: TGTGCCAGCAGCTTCCCTGACAGGGGAGATGGCTACACCTTC. Its protein product is CASSFPDRGDGYTF.

The CDR3 bases are TGTGCCAGCAGTGACTCTCGCTCCTACGAGCAGTACTTC. As protein: CASSDSRSYEQYF. This chain connects TRBV6-4 to TRBJ2-7; D unclear. Germline-derived CDR1 and CDR2 are MRHNA and SNTAGT. The CDR3 sequence is 13 residues long. V was pared by 0 bases and J by 0 bases, with 3 bases between.

V and J are TRBV30 and TRBJ2-3; D possibly corresponds to TRBD1 (6 bases). Between the trimmed V and J ends, which lost 0 bases and 11 bases, there was a span of 12 bases. Per the germline V gene, CDR1 is GTSNPN and CDR2 is SVGIG (reference sequence). The CDR3 totals 12 residues. CDR3 amino acids: CAWSVEQGKQYF. Written as DNA, the CDR3 is TGTGCCTGGAGTGTGGAGCAGGGGAAGCAGTATTTT.

This chain uses TRBV19 with TRBJ1-5; 8 nucleotides align to TRBD1. This CDR3 comprises 15 residues. Germline CDR1 is LNHDA and CDR2 is SQIVND (reference sequence). V lost 1 base and J lost 5; bases outside the gene matches: 4. The CDR3 is CASSIGRTGHQPQHF. CDR3 in DNA: TGTGCCAGTAGTATAGGCAGGACAGGGCATCAGCCCCAGCATTTT.

V usage is TRBV2 and J usage is TRBJ2-1, with D tentatively TRBD2 (6 bases). V lost 1 base, J lost 6 bases, and 13 bases lay in between. Germline V gives CDR1 SNHLY, CDR2 FYNNEI. The CDR3 totals 15 residues. In DNA form, the CDR3 reads TGTGCCAGCAGTGAAGGGACGGGAGATCTCAATGAGCAGTTCTTC. Residues: CASSEGTGDLNEQFF.

This chain joins TRBV7-9 and TRBJ2-2, with D possibly matching TRBD2 (5 bases). Germline V lookup: CDR1 SEHNR, CDR2 FQNEAQ (reference sequence). This CDR3 region has 14 residues. V was cut by 8 bases and J by 3 bases, with 13 bases left in between. The CDR3 DNA follows: TGTGCCAGCGGAGGAGGTACATACACCGGGGAGCTGTTTTTT. Amino acids: CASGGGTYTGELFF.

This clone was seen only once. The chain joins TRBV6-5 to TRBJ2-7; D gene unclear. There are 15 residues in the CDR3. Trimming removed 0 bases from V and 4 bases from J, with 13 bases in between. Germline V gene lookup returns CDR1 MNHEY and CDR2 SVGAGI. The CDR3 is CASSYSPRQEYEQYF. As DNA, the CDR3 is TGTGCCAGCAGTTACTCTCCTCGCCAGGAATACGAGCAGTACTTC.

Regarding this clone: A read error may account for a junction end that differs from germline. The DNA for the CDR3 is TGTGCCAGCAGCTCCCCCCCCAGGGCGTGGACAGGTACGCAGTATTTT. Protein sequence: CASSSPPRAWTGTQYF. The chain is built from TRBV7-9 and TRBJ2-3; TRBD1 matches at 7 bases. This CDR3 is built from 16 residues. Looked up from germline, CDR1 is SEHNR and CDR2 is FQNEAQ (reference sequence).

This clone was picked up a small number of times. The chain employs TRBV7-9 and TRBJ1-5; TRBD1 matches at 7 bases. The V and J ends lost 5 bases and 0 bases, in that order; junction bases with no gene match: 7. Germline V lookup: CDR1 SEHNR, CDR2 FQNEAQ (reference sequence). The CDR3 has 16 amino acids. CDR3 loop: CASSVTGAYSNQPQHF. CDR3 nucleotides: TGTGCCAGCAGCGTTACAGGGGCTTATAGCAATCAGCCCCAGCATTTT.

This rearrangement joins TRBV30 to TRBJ1-5; 7 bases are shared with TRBD1. CDR3 length equals 13 residues. Germline V CDR1 and CDR2: GTSNPN, SVGIG (reference sequence). Unmatched junction bases numbered 5, after V lost 2 bases and J lost 7 bases. In DNA, the CDR3 is TGTGCCTGGAGTAAGGGGGCGGAACAGCCCCAGCATTTT. Protein product: CAWSKGAEQPQHF.

The chain employs TRBV7-3 and TRBJ2-1; 7 bases align to TRBD1. Looked up from germline, CDR1 is SGHTA and CDR2 is FQGTGA. This CDR3 spans 15 amino acids. The junction had 3 bases not matched to a gene; V was cut back by 3 bases and J by 1 base. In DNA, the CDR3 is TGTGCCAGCAGCTTGGGGACAGCTTCCTACAATGAGCAGTTCTTC. Translation: CASSLGTASYNEQFF.

The gene calls are TRBV6-5 and TRBJ2-3; 9 nucleotides align to TRBD2. The V gene end was trimmed by 2 bases and the J gene end by 2 bases; junction bases not matched to a gene: 2. The CDR3 runs to 15 residues. Germline CDR1 and CDR2: MNHEY and SVGAGI. The CDR3 loop reads CASSYVAGATDTQYF. In nucleotides, the CDR3 is TGTGCCAGCAGTTACGTAGCGGGGGCCACAGATACGCAGTATTTT.

In its sample, this clone was seen once. The chain recombines TRBV11-2 with TRBJ1-3; 9 nucleotides line up with TRBD1. The CDR3 consists of 16 residues. Germline V gene data show CDR1 as SGHAT and CDR2 as FQNNGV. The ends lost 4 bases at V and 0 bases at J; junction bases unmatched: 4. The CDR3 reads CASSSNRGPSGNTIYF. The CDR3 region has the DNA TGTGCCAGCAGCTCAAACAGGGGGCCCTCTGGAAACACCATATATTTT.

The chain links TRBV4-3 to TRBJ2-1; TRBD2 matches 10 bases. CDR3 size: 14 residues. V lost 3 bases to trimming and J lost 10 bases; unmatched junction nucleotides: 6. From germline, CDR1 is LGHNA and CDR2 YSLEER. The CDR3 nucleotides are TGCGCCAGCAGCCAGCTAGCGGGAGCTGCCGAGCAGTTCTTC. Translation: CASSQLAGAAEQFF.

This clone was detected once. The junction departs from germline at one end; a sequencing error may be responsible. This same CDR3 is encoded by further DNA sequences in the sample. The chain carries TRBV5-8 and TRBJ1-4, with D possibly TRBD1 on 5 matching bases. Germline assignment: CDR1 SGHTS and CDR2 YDEGEE. This CDR3 spans 17 amino acids. CDR3 coding DNA: TGCGCCAGCAGCTTGGACGTAGCCAGGGAAACGTTCGAAAAACTGTTTTTT. Protein product: CASSLDVARETFEKLFF.

The genes are TRBV20-1 and TRBJ2-5, with D uncertain. The CDR3 runs to 9 residues. Trimming removed 6 bases from V and 5 bases from J, with 4 bases in between. Germline-derived CDR1 and CDR2 are DFQATT and SNEGSKA (reference sequence). As DNA, the CDR3 is TGCAGTGCCCTTGAGACCCAGTACTTC. Protein: CSALETQYF.

The chain employs TRBV4-3 and TRBJ2-3; 7 nucleotides line up with TRBD1. This CDR3 comprises 15 residues. Germline V gene data show CDR1 as LGHNA and CDR2 as YSLEER. V lost 4 bases to trimming and J lost 4 bases; unmatched junction nucleotides: 8. Here the CDR3 reads CASSPTGQIADTQYF. The CDR3, as DNA: TGCGCCAGCAGCCCGACAGGGCAAATAGCAGATACGCAGTATTTT.

This sequence joins TRBV6-1 and TRBJ2-7, with TRBD1 matching 7 bases. This CDR3 has 15 amino acids. CDR1 is MNHNS, CDR2 SASEGT, per germline. Losses at the gene ends were 1 base for V and 1 base for J; bases not matched to a gene: 4. DNA of the CDR3: TGTGCCAGCAGTGAAGGGGACAGAGTATCCTACGAGCAGTACTTC. It translates to CASSEGDRVSYEQYF.

The chain uses TRBV19 and TRBJ1-2, with 8 bases that match TRBD1. The length of the CDR3 is 15 residues. V trimming: 5 bases; J trimming: 2 bases; junction bases outside the gene matches: 7. The germline gives CDR1 LNHDA, CDR2 SQIVND (reference sequence). The CDR3 sequence: CASSSGTGRNYGYTF. The CDR3 coding sequence is TGTGCCAGTAGTTCCGGGACAGGACGAAACTATGGCTACACCTTC.

The chain recombines TRBV28 with TRBJ2-7, with D maybe TRBD2 (6 bases). Looked up from germline, CDR1 is MDHEN and CDR2 is SYDVKM. The CDR3 totals 15 residues. Deletions cut 6 bases from V and 6 bases from J, with 21 bases between. The CDR3 loop is CASSRRGQRKSEQYF. The DNA for the CDR3 is TGTGCCAGCAGCAGGCGGGGTCAACGGAAATCCGAGCAGTACTTC.

DNA of the CDR3: TGTGCCAGCAGTCGCTCAGGAACGAATAATTCACCCCTCCACTTT. Translating it yields CASSRSGTNNSPLHF. This chain uses TRBV6-6 with TRBJ1-6; D remains unclear. Germline V gene sequence: CDR1 MNHNY, CDR2 SVGAGI (reference sequence). V dropped 5 bases and J dropped 5 bases, with 13 bases sitting between them. This CDR3 comprises 15 residues.